These 19 T cell receptor beta chains originate from one sample sequenced in a study of cytomegalovirus exposure and HLA in healthy donors. Primers: 60 Vbeta forward and 13 Jbeta reverse. The data were produced by immunoSEQ multiplex PCR, yet TCRdb's version contains in-frame clones alone and is incomplete. The profile shows about 70,000 clones, 74% of them singletons. Material: PBMCs. These receptors all come from a woman in her sixties in good health and CMV-seropositive.

The chain couples TRBV5-1 to TRBJ1-1; D is perhaps TRBD1 (5 bases). CDR1 is SGHRS, CDR2 YFSETQ, per germline. Trimming took off 4 bases at V and 8 bases at J, with 12 bases between the two ends. The CDR3 has 12 residues. The CDR3 region is CASSPFGGEAFF. The CDR3 region has the DNA TGCGCCAGCAGCCCATTCGGGGGAGAAGCTTTCTTT.

This rearrangement joins TRBV5-4 to TRBJ1-6; D call uncertain. Looked up from germline, CDR1 is SGHNT and CDR2 is YYREEE (reference sequence). V lost 1 base and J lost 0, with 5 bases in between. The CDR3 has 15 amino acids. The CDR3 here is CASSLPGSYNSPLHF. The CDR3 bases are TGTGCCAGCAGCTTGCCAGGCTCCTATAATTCACCCCTCCACTTT. The full variable domain, with the rest looked up from reference TRBV5-4 and TRBJ1-6, is ETGVTQSPTHLIKTRGQQVTLRCSSQSGHNTVSWYQQALGQGPQFIFQYYREEENGRGNFPPRFSGLQFPNYSSELNVNALELDDSALYLCASSLPGSYNSPLHFGNGTRLTVT.

The chain carries TRBV2 and TRBJ1-6; 9 bases agree with TRBD1. The ends lost 7 bases at V and 9 bases at J; junction bases unmatched: 7. The CDR3 contains 14 residues. Germline V gene sequence: CDR1 SNHLY, CDR2 FYNNEI. DNA for the CDR3: TGTGCCAGCACTAGGGACAGGGAATTTTCACCCCTCCACTTT. Its protein product is CASTRDREFSPLHF.

The chain uses TRBV28 and TRBJ1-1; no clear D. V lost 3 bases and J 7 bases, leaving 9 bases between the germline ends. Germline CDR1 MDHEN, CDR2 SYDVKM. This CDR3 spans 12 amino acids. CDR3 coding DNA: TGTGCCAGCAGTTTGGAGAGGATTGAAGCTTTCTTT. This translates into CASSLERIEAFF.

The chain uses TRBV4-2 and TRBJ2-3, with 11 nucleotides matching TRBD1. Germline CDR1 and CDR2: LGHNA and YNFKEQ. Losses at the gene ends were 3 bases for V and 4 bases for J; bases not matched to a gene: 6. The CDR3 loop spans 16 amino acids. CDR3 sequence: CASSQTPGQGADTQYF. The CDR3 DNA sequence: TGTGCCAGCAGCCAGACCCCGGGACAGGGGGCAGATACGCAGTATTTT.

The chain joins TRBV6-5 to TRBJ2-3, with 13 nucleotides matching TRBD2. The germline V gene has CDR1 MNHEY and CDR2 SVGAGI. After removal of 2 bases from V and 5 bases from J, the junction contained 4 bases not matched to a gene. The CDR3 runs to 16 residues. CDR3 bases: TGTGCCAGCAGTTACACTAGCGGGGGGGCCGGAGATACGCAGTATTTT. This encodes CASSYTSGGAGDTQYF.

This rearrangement joins TRBV19 to TRBJ2-7; D is ambiguous. The CDR3 sequence is 14 residues long. Germline V gene lookup returns CDR1 LNHDA and CDR2 SQIVND (reference sequence). V lost 1 base to trimming and J lost 0 bases, with 7 bases between them. This CDR3 reads CASSIGGLSYEQYF. The CDR3 DNA reads TGTGCCAGTAGTATAGGCGGCCTCTCCTACGAGCAGTACTTC.

V is TRBV6-5 and J is TRBJ1-5, with a possible D match to TRBD1 (5 bases). Trimming took 2 bases from V and 7 from J, leaving 12 bases between them. CDR1 is MNHEY and CDR2 is SVGAGI in the germline V gene. The CDR3 loop spans 14 amino acids. CDR3 sequence: CASSYAGFDQPQHF. CDR3 DNA sequence: TGTGCCAGCAGTTACGCAGGGTTCGACCAGCCCCAGCATTTT.

The chain carries TRBV9 and TRBJ1-1; TRBD1 matches 8 bases. Trimming cost V 4 bases and J 10 bases; bases outside gene matches: 6. The CDR3 is 12 amino acids. Germline V gene lookup returns CDR1 SGDLS and CDR2 YYNGEE. This CDR3 reads CASSYGTGGAFF. The DNA of the CDR3 is TGTGCCAGCAGCTACGGGACAGGTGGAGCTTTCTTT.

The chain combines TRBV7-6 with TRBJ2-2; D not certain. In germline, CDR1 is SGHVS, CDR2 FNYEAQ. V lost 5 bases and J 12 bases, leaving 13 bases between the germline ends. The CDR3 totals 12 residues. CDR3 bases: TGTGCCAGCAGCGAACAGCAGCAAAAGCTGTTTTTT. It specifies CASSEQQQKLFF.

The J gene is TRBJ2-4, the V gene TRBV30, with 7 bases matching TRBD2. The V gene's germline CDR1 is GTSNPN and CDR2 SVGIG (reference sequence). V lost 1 base and J lost 11; bases outside the gene matches: 2. This CDR3 has 11 residues. The CDR3 loop reads CAWSAGGVQYF. As DNA, the CDR3 is TGTGCCTGGAGTGCTGGGGGGGTTCAGTACTTC.

V and J are TRBV7-2 and TRBJ2-5; 12 bases line up with TRBD2. The CDR3 is made up of 14 amino acids. J lost 7 bases, V lost 5 bases, and 5 bases had no gene match. The germline V gene has CDR1 SGHTA and CDR2 FQGNSA. CDR3 in DNA: TGTGCCAGCAGCACCCCGGGACTAGCGGGGACCCAGTACTTC. This encodes CASSTPGLAGTQYF.

CDR3: CASSHGQLNTEAFF. Written as DNA, the CDR3 is TGTGCCAGCAGCCATGGACAGCTGAACACTGAAGCTTTCTTT. The chain employs TRBV14 and TRBJ1-1; D possibly corresponds to TRBD1 (6 bases). CDR1 is SGHDN and CDR2 is FVKESK in the germline V gene. The CDR3 covers 14 residues. Trimming stripped 3 bases from V and 0 bases from J, with 8 bases between.

This clone appeared a few times. The rearrangement joins TRBV19 to TRBJ2-6, with D possibly being TRBD1 (6 bases). CDR1 is LNHDA and CDR2 is SQIVND in the germline V gene (reference sequence). The CDR3 spans 16 residues. Trimming took 3 bases from V and 2 from J, leaving 11 bases between them. The CDR3 DNA reads as TGTGCCAGTAGTATCAGGGGAACGGCTGGGGCCAACGTCCTGACTTTC. Protein sequence: CASSIRGTAGANVLTF.

V is TRBV6-5 and J is TRBJ2-1, with D uncertain. Trimming stripped 6 bases from V and 4 bases from J, with 16 bases between. The CDR3 runs 15 residues. CDR1 is MNHEY and CDR2 is SVGAGI in the germline V gene. In DNA form, the CDR3 reads TGTGCCAGCAGCCACGAGAAGCGTTTATACAATGAGCAGTTCTTC. Translated: CASSHEKRLYNEQFF.

The gene calls are TRBV29-1 and TRBJ1-2; 8 bases map to TRBD1. The junction had 4 bases not matched to a gene; V was cut back by 2 bases and J by 8 bases. This CDR3 contains 12 residues. Germline V gives CDR1 SQVTM, CDR2 ANQGSEA. The CDR3 nucleotides are TGCAGCGTTGAACAGGGGGCGCGAGGCTACACCTTC. Translation gives CSVEQGARGYTF. Full variable domain (remainder filled in from reference TRBV29-1 and TRBJ1-2): SAVISQKPSRDICQRGTSLTIQCQVDSQVTMMFWYRQQPGQSLTLIATANQGSEATYESGFVIDKFPISRPNLTFSTLTVSNMSPEDSSIYLCSVEQGARGYTFGSGTRLTVV.

This chain connects TRBV7-8 to TRBJ2-1; D gene uncertain. The germline CDR1 and CDR2 sequences are SGHVS and FQNEAQ. Between the trimmed V and J ends, which lost 1 base and 12 bases, there was a span of 7 bases. The CDR3 loop spans 11 amino acids. CDR3 sequence (DNA): TGTGCCAGCAGCTTAGACTACTCGCAGTTCTTC. Translated: CASSLDYSQFF.

This clone showed up just a few times. This chain links TRBV12-5 with TRBJ2-3; 14 bases are a match to TRBD2. The CDR3 runs 16 residues. Germline assignment: CDR1 LGHNT and CDR2 FRNRAP. Trimming cost V 6 bases and J 2 bases; bases outside gene matches: 4. The CDR3 is CASGQGLAGDTDTQYF. In DNA form, the CDR3 reads TGTGCTAGTGGCCAGGGACTAGCGGGGGACACAGATACGCAGTATTTT.

As for this clone: Germline is not matched at one junction end, which may reflect a read error. Other DNA sequences within the sample encode an identical CDR3. The chain links TRBV5-1 to TRBJ1-1; possibly TRBD1 for D (5 bases). The CDR3 has 14 amino acids. CDR1 and CDR2 from the germline V gene are SGHRS and YFSETQ. CDR3 amino acids: CASRLGGVNTEAFF. The CDR3 bases are TGCGCCAGCAGGCTAGGAGGGGTGAACACTGAGGCTTTCTTT.